Listed below are T cell receptor beta chains from one sample, sequenced in a study of blood T cell repertoires in COVID-19. The protocol was immunoSEQ multiplex PCR, while the TCRdb copy is restricted to in-frame clones and leaves out a portion. The profile shows around 170,000 clones, roughly four fifths of them singletons. The sequencing input was PBMCs or T cells enriched from blood (not recorded which). These receptors all come from a man aged 50 or older who had recovered from COVID-19. CDR3s include the opening cysteine and the closing phenylalanine or tryptophan. D genes are given only for firm matches. Not every row has a clone size; where given, it reads once, few, many or a size class.

v_gene: TRBV7-3
j_gene: TRBJ2-7
d_gene: TRBD2
abundance: .
CDR3nt: TGTGCCAGCAGCCAAAACGGGGGGGCGAGCTCCTACGAGCAGTACTTC
CDR3aa: CASSQNGGASSYEQYF

v_gene: TRBV28
j_gene: TRBJ1-2
d_gene: .
abundance: .
CDR3nt: TGTGCCAGCAGTTATCTCTATGGCTACACCTTC
CDR3aa: CASSYLYGYTF

v_gene: TRBV4-1
j_gene: TRBJ1-4
d_gene: TRBD1
abundance: .
CDR3nt: TGCGCCAGCAGCAGCAGGGGGAGGAATGAAAAACTGTTTTTT
CDR3aa: CASSSRGRNEKLFF

v_gene: TRBV5-6
j_gene: TRBJ1-2
d_gene: .
abundance: .
CDR3nt: TGTGCCAGCAGCTTGGCGGCGGGGTATGGCTACACCTTC
CDR3aa: CASSLAAGYGYTF

v_gene: TRBV4-1
j_gene: TRBJ1-1
d_gene: .
abundance: .
CDR3nt: TGCGCCAGCAGCCTCCCCATGAGGTCTGAAGCTTTCTTT
CDR3aa: CASSLPMRSEAFF

v_gene: TRBV7-3
j_gene: TRBJ1-6
d_gene: .
abundance: .
CDR3nt: TGTGCCAGCAGCCTTGACACCCGGGGGAATTCACCCCTCCACTTT
CDR3aa: CASSLDTRGNSPLHF

v_gene: TRBV19
j_gene: TRBJ1-2
d_gene: TRBD1
abundance: .
CDR3nt: TGTGCCAGTAGTCCCCTTCTCGGACAGGGTATGAGTTGGTATGGCTACACCTTC
CDR3aa: CASSPLLGQGMSWYGYTF

v_gene: TRBV6-5
j_gene: TRBJ2-1
d_gene: TRBD1
abundance: .
CDR3nt: TGTGCCAGCACCAGAGACAGGGCCAATGAGCAGTTCTTC
CDR3aa: CASTRDRANEQFF

v_gene: TRBV30
j_gene: TRBJ2-5
d_gene: TRBD2
abundance: .
CDR3nt: TGTGCCTGGGGACTAGCGGGGGGGTCACGAGAGACCCAGTACTTC
CDR3aa: CAWGLAGGSRETQYF

v_gene: TRBV2
j_gene: TRBJ1-2
d_gene: TRBD1
abundance: once
CDR3nt: TGTGCCAGCAGCCCTAGGGACAGGGCCTATGGCTACACCTTC
CDR3aa: CASSPRDRAYGYTF

v_gene: TRBV19
j_gene: TRBJ2-3
d_gene: .
abundance: few
CDR3nt: TGTGCCAGCTCTTGGGAGGCGGGCACAGATACGCAGTATTTT
CDR3aa: CASSWEAGTDTQYF

v_gene: TRBV7-9
j_gene: TRBJ2-1
d_gene: .
abundance: .
CDR3nt: TGTGCCAGCAGCTTAGCCGGGCTAGCGTCCTACAATGAGCAGTTCTTC
CDR3aa: CASSLAGLASYNEQFF

v_gene: TRBV18
j_gene: TRBJ2-3
d_gene: TRBD1
abundance: once
CDR3nt: TGTGCCAGCTCACCGAGAGGGACAGGGAGCACAGATACGCAGTATTTT
CDR3aa: CASSPRGTGSTDTQYF

v_gene: TRBV7-2
j_gene: TRBJ1-3
d_gene: TRBD1
abundance: .
CDR3nt: TGTGCCAGCAGCTTAGTGGGAGGACAGGGAACTGGAAACACCATATATTTT
CDR3aa: CASSLVGGQGTGNTIYF

v_gene: TRBV19
j_gene: TRBJ1-5
d_gene: .
abundance: .
CDR3nt: TGTGCCAGTAGTATTACGATGGCAGAACATAGCAATCAGCCCCAGCATTTT
CDR3aa: CASSITMAEHSNQPQHF

v_gene: TRBV7-2
j_gene: TRBJ1-5
d_gene: TRBD1
abundance: .
CDR3nt: TGTGCCAGCAGCTTAAGACAGGGTGTAACTCAGCCCCAGCATTTT
CDR3aa: CASSLRQGVTQPQHF

v_gene: TRBV30
j_gene: TRBJ2-7
d_gene: TRBD1
abundance: .
CDR3nt: TGTGCCTGGGACACCGGGACAGGGGGTTTCGAGCAGTACTTC
CDR3aa: CAWDTGTGGFEQYF

v_gene: TRBV28
j_gene: TRBJ1-5
d_gene: TRBD1
abundance: .
CDR3nt: TGTGCCAGCAGCTCAACAGGGGGCCATAAAAAGAGCAATCAGCCCCAGCATTTT
CDR3aa: CASSSTGGHKKSNQPQHF

v_gene: TRBV5-4
j_gene: TRBJ2-6
d_gene: TRBD1
abundance: .
CDR3nt: TGTGCCAGCAGGACAGGGGGCGCGGAAGGGGCCAACGTCCTGACTTTC
CDR3aa: CASRTGGAEGANVLTF

v_gene: TRBV7-2
j_gene: TRBJ1-2
d_gene: .
abundance: .
CDR3nt: TGTGCCAGCAGCCCTGCGGCGTCAGATTATGGCTACACCTTC
CDR3aa: CASSPAASDYGYTF

v_gene: TRBV11-3
j_gene: TRBJ2-3
d_gene: TRBD2
abundance: .
CDR3nt: TGTGCCAGCAGCTCAGGACTAGCGGGGTTGAGAACGCAGTATTTT
CDR3aa: CASSSGLAGLRTQYF

v_gene: TRBV7-2
j_gene: TRBJ1-2
d_gene: .
abundance: once
CDR3nt: TGTGCCAGCAGCTTGGTACAGGGAGTCGACTATGGCTACACCTTC
CDR3aa: CASSLVQGVDYGYTF

v_gene: TRBV9
j_gene: TRBJ1-2
d_gene: .
abundance: once
CDR3nt: TGTGCCAGCAGCGTAGACAGGGAAATAAACTATGGCTACACCTTC
CDR3aa: CASSVDREINYGYTF

v_gene: TRBV6-5
j_gene: TRBJ1-1
d_gene: .
abundance: .
CDR3nt: TGTGCCACCACAGTGGACACTGAAGCTTTCTTT
CDR3aa: CATTVDTEAFF

v_gene: TRBV24-1
j_gene: TRBJ1-1
d_gene: .
abundance: once
CDR3nt: TGTGCCACGCGAGGGACGGGGGGCACTGAAGCTTTCTTT
CDR3aa: CATRGTGGTEAFF

v_gene: TRBV28
j_gene: TRBJ1-3
d_gene: .
abundance: .
CDR3nt: TGTGCCAGCAGTGCGTACTCTGGAAACACCATATATTTT
CDR3aa: CASSAYSGNTIYF

v_gene: TRBV9
j_gene: TRBJ2-5
d_gene: .
abundance: .
CDR3nt: TGTGCCAGCAGCGTAGTTTCAGCCGGGGCCCAGTACTTC
CDR3aa: CASSVVSAGAQYF

v_gene: TRBV5-6
j_gene: TRBJ2-2
d_gene: .
abundance: .
CDR3nt: TGTGCCAGCAGCCTCCTAACGGACATCTTCACCGGGGAGCTGTTTTTT
CDR3aa: CASSLLTDIFTGELFF

v_gene: TRBV5-4
j_gene: TRBJ2-2
d_gene: TRBD2
abundance: .
CDR3nt: TGTGCCAGCAGCTTGCCGGGAGGCGATTACACCGGGGAGCTGTTTTTT
CDR3aa: CASSLPGGDYTGELFF

v_gene: TRBV19
j_gene: TRBJ2-5
d_gene: .
abundance: .
CDR3nt: TGTGCCAGTAGTATTCCAGGGGTGAAAGAGACCCAGTACTTC
CDR3aa: CASSIPGVKETQYF

v_gene: TRBV19
j_gene: TRBJ1-1
d_gene: TRBD1
abundance: .
CDR3nt: TGTGCCACTGTAGCGGACAGGGGAACTGAAGCTTTCTTT
CDR3aa: CATVADRGTEAFF

v_gene: TRBV4-1
j_gene: TRBJ2-1
d_gene: TRBD2
abundance: .
CDR3nt: TGCGCCAGCAGCCAGGCCGGGGGGGGCAATGAGCAGTTCTTC
CDR3aa: CASSQAGGGNEQFF

v_gene: TRBV18
j_gene: TRBJ1-6
d_gene: TRBD1
abundance: .
CDR3nt: TGTGCCAGCTCACAACAGGGGCCCTATAATTCACCCCTCCACTTT
CDR3aa: CASSQQGPYNSPLHF

v_gene: TRBV6-2/TRBV6-3
j_gene: TRBJ2-7
d_gene: .
abundance: .
CDR3nt: TGTGCCAGCAGCAAAACAGGGTCCTACGAGCAGTACTTC
CDR3aa: CASSKTGSYEQYF

v_gene: TRBV27
j_gene: TRBJ2-2
d_gene: .
abundance: few
CDR3nt: TGTGCCAGCAGTTTGTCCCCACGGGGCACCGGGGAGCTGTTTTTT
CDR3aa: CASSLSPRGTGELFF

v_gene: TRBV7-9
j_gene: TRBJ2-7
d_gene: .
abundance: .
CDR3nt: TGTGCCAGCAGCCCGACGGGCGGGGCCCACGAGCAGTACTTC
CDR3aa: CASSPTGGAHEQYF

v_gene: TRBV29-1
j_gene: TRBJ1-1
d_gene: .
abundance: once
CDR3nt: TGCAGCGTTTCAGGTAGGCTGAACACTGAAGCTTTCTTT
CDR3aa: CSVSGRLNTEAFF

v_gene: TRBV27
j_gene: TRBJ1-6
d_gene: .
abundance: .
CDR3nt: TGTGCCAGCAGCCCAAGAACAGGCCACTATAATTCACCCCTCCACTTT
CDR3aa: CASSPRTGHYNSPLHF

v_gene: TRBV3-1/TRBV3-2
j_gene: TRBJ2-5
d_gene: .
abundance: once
CDR3nt: TGTGCCAGCAGCCAAGCGGGGAGGGAGACCCAGTACTTC
CDR3aa: CASSQAGRETQYF

v_gene: TRBV11-2
j_gene: TRBJ1-6
d_gene: .
abundance: medium-sized
CDR3nt: TGTGCCAGCAGCTTAGGGCCAAATTCACCCCTCCACTTT
CDR3aa: CASSLGPNSPLHF

v_gene: TRBV12-3/TRBV12-4
j_gene: TRBJ1-4
d_gene: .
abundance: .
CDR3nt: TGTGCCAGCGCCGGGGGAACTAATGAAAAACTGTTTTTT
CDR3aa: CASAGGTNEKLFF

v_gene: TRBV12-5
j_gene: TRBJ1-5
d_gene: .
abundance: .
CDR3nt: TGTGCTAGTGGCGGGGACACCCTGAATCAGCCCCAGCATTTT
CDR3aa: CASGGDTLNQPQHF

v_gene: TRBV7-9
j_gene: TRBJ2-1
d_gene: .
abundance: .
CDR3nt: TGTGCCAGCAGCGGGGGAATGGGAGGCGAGTGGAATGAGCAGTTCTTC
CDR3aa: CASSGGMGGEWNEQFF

v_gene: TRBV30
j_gene: TRBJ2-3
d_gene: TRBD2
abundance: .
CDR3nt: TGTGCCTGGACACGGGGTAGCGGGGGGACCGATACGCAGTATTTT
CDR3aa: CAWTRGSGGTDTQYF

v_gene: TRBV7-9
j_gene: TRBJ2-1
d_gene: TRBD1
abundance: once
CDR3nt: TGTGCCAGCAGCTCCAGTCAGGGACAGGGGATGAATGAGCAGTTCTTC
CDR3aa: CASSSSQGQGMNEQFF